Each of the 7 T cell receptor beta chains below was sequenced from the same sample in a study of T-cell memory formation after mild COVID-19. TCRdb re-called the 5' RACE reads with MiXCR, one entry per CDR3 protein. Of about 390,000 distinct CDR3 sequences listed, roughly 15% are singletons. The sample taken for sequencing was PBMCs or a T cell subset sorted from them (not recorded which). Receptors were obtained from a young man who had mild COVID-19 (a few samples of this study predate the infection). Cell type and time point are not known.

The CDR3 DNA follows: TGTGCCAGCAGTTTATTTCTAGTTTCCGATACGCAGTATTTT. It encodes CASSLFLVSDTQYF. The chain uses TRBV12-3 or TRBV12-4 and TRBJ2-3; no firm D call. Trimming took 2 bases from V and 6 from J, leaving 12 bases between them. The CDR3 loop spans 14 amino acids.

J is TRBJ2-5 and V is TRBV7-2; 10 positions agree with TRBD1. In germline, CDR1 is SGHTA, CDR2 FQGNSA. The CDR3 covers 17 residues. Trimming at V came to 2 bases and at J to 1 base, leaving 7 bases not matched to a gene. In DNA form, the CDR3 reads TGTGCCAGCAGCTTATACTGGACAGGGGGGATCCAAGAGACCCAGTACTTC. This sequence encodes CASSLYWTGGIQETQYF.

The CDR3 nucleotides are TGTGCCAGCACCATCGGGGGGGCAACCTACAATGAGCAGTTCTTC. Translation: CASTIGGATYNEQFF. The V gene is TRBV7-9, the J gene TRBJ2-1, with 8 bases matching TRBD2. V gave up 7 bases and J gave up 2 bases; unmatched junction bases: 7. CDR3 size: 15 residues. Germline V gives CDR1 SEHNR, CDR2 FQNEAQ (reference sequence). The entire variable domain, with the rest obtained from reference TRBV7-9 and TRBJ2-1, is as follows: DTGVSQNPRHKITKRGQNVTFRCDPISEHNRLYWYRQTLGQGPEFLTYFQNEAQLEKSRLLSDRFSAERPKGSFSTLEIQRTEQGDSAMYLCASTIGGATYNEQFFGPGTRLTVL.

The J gene is TRBJ2-5, the V gene TRBV28; D is perhaps TRBD1 or TRBD2 (5 bases each). The CDR3 loop spans 15 amino acids. Trimming removed 3 bases at V and 5 bases at J, with 16 bases between. Germline loops: CDR1 MDHEN, CDR2 SYDVKM. The CDR3 region is CASSFGAKRGETQYF. For the CDR3, the DNA is TGTGCCAGCAGTTTCGGGGCGAAGCGCGGGGAGACCCAGTACTTC.

The chain uses TRBV15 and TRBJ2-4; 9 nucleotides align to TRBD1. J gave up 8 bases and V 7 bases, and 9 bases lay outside the gene matches. This CDR3 region has 14 residues. Germline V gene data show CDR1 as LNHNV and CDR2 as YYDKDF (reference sequence). The CDR3, as DNA: TGTGCCACCACCGTTAGGGACAGGGAAGACATTCAGTACTTC. This sequence encodes CATTVRDREDIQYF.

This clonotype was seen a few times. V and J are TRBV7-9 and TRBJ2-7; D gene uncertain. The CDR3 consists of 15 residues. Trimming shortened V by 2 bases and J by 7 bases, and 18 bases separated the two germline ends. Per the germline V gene, CDR1 is SEHNR and CDR2 is FQNEAQ (reference sequence). For the CDR3, the DNA is TGTGCCAGCAGCTTAAACCCCCGGCGAGGCGCGGAGCAGTACTTC. Translating gives CASSLNPRRGAEQYF.

This clonotype occurred a few times. The rearrangement joins TRBV20-1 to TRBJ1-6; D ambiguous. CDR1 and CDR2 (germline): DFQATT, SNEGSKA (reference sequence). With 1 base removed from V and 12 bases from J, the gap between germline ends came to 16 bases. The CDR3 covers 14 residues. CDR3 protein: CSARVGNPLGPLHF. DNA for the CDR3: TGCAGTGCTAGAGTGGGCAACCCATTAGGACCCCTCCACTTT.